This TCR beta chain comes out of a study of shared clonotypes between healthy human individuals. Study-level information: Every donor yielded three CD4 naive, three CD4 memory, two CD8 naive and one CD8 memory plate.

Germline V gene lookup returns CDR1 SGHRS and CDR2 YFSETQ. The CDR3 has 15 residues. Trimming took 0 bases from V and 4 from J; bases not matched to a gene: 2. Here immunoSEQ multiplex PCR was the method, and the copy in TCRdb shows in-frame clones only, minus some. The sample has 850,000 to 1,100,000 clones, around 77% seen once. The sequence came from a young man in good health. Some clones in this sample may be carry-over from other donors' samples. The V gene is TRBV5-1, the J gene TRBJ2-1; TRBD2 aligns across 9 bases. Sequenced sample: memory CD4+ T cells from PBMCs. Subset specified: CD45RA-negative fraction. In DNA form, the CDR3 reads TGCGCCAGCAGCTTGGCTAGCGGGGAGTACAATGAGCAGTTCTTC. Amino acids: CASSLASGEYNEQFF. Based on the CDR3 plus reference TRBV5-1 and TRBJ2-1, the full variable domain is KAGVTQTPRYLIKTRGQQVTLSCSPISGHRSVSWYQQTPGQGLQFLFEYFSETQRNKGNFPGRFSGRQFSNSRSEMNVSTLELGDSALYLCASSLASGEYNEQFFGPGTRLTVL.